The 30 T cell receptor beta chains given below trace back to one sample, sequenced in a study of T cells after yellow fever vaccination. TCRdb called the 5' RACE reads again in MiXCR, with one record for every CDR3 protein. Of hundreds of thousands of distinct CDR3 sequences in the sample, approximately 18% were seen once. The source material was PBMCs, sampled before the yellow fever booster vaccination. The receptors were gathered from a man aged 18 to 30 who received the YFV17D yellow fever vaccine.

The sample holds a few counts of this clonotype. The J gene is TRBJ2-7, the V gene TRBV27, with a tentative D call TRBD2 (6 bases). From germline, CDR1 is MNHEY and CDR2 SMNVEV (reference sequence). The ends were cut back, 4 bases at V and 0 bases at J, with 13 bases in the middle. The CDR3 has 15 amino acids. CDR3 amino acids: CASSSRGSGSYEQYV. The CDR3 DNA sequence: TGTGCCAGCAGTTCCCGGGGGTCCGGCTCCTACGAGCAGTACGTC.

V gene TRBV3-1 combines with J gene TRBJ2-2; D is ambiguous. The CDR3 spans 17 residues. Germline-derived CDR1 and CDR2 are LGHDT and YNNKEL (reference sequence). Trimming shortened V by 0 bases and J by 0 bases, and 11 bases separated the two germline ends. The CDR3 coding sequence is TGTGCCAGCAGCCAAGATTGGGAAACCACGAACACCGGGGAGCTGTTTTTT. Translating it yields CASSQDWETTNTGELFF. The full variable domain, completed using reference TRBV3-1 and TRBJ2-2, is DTAVSQTPKYLVTQMGNDKSIKCEQNLGHDTMYWYKQDSKKFLKIMFSYNNKELIINETVPNRFSPKSPDKAHLNLHINSLELGDSAVYFCASSQDWETTNTGELFFGEGSRLTVL.

This chain links TRBV3-1 with TRBJ2-2; 7 bases map to TRBD1. Germline CDR1 LGHDT, CDR2 YNNKEL (reference sequence). With 2 bases clipped from V and 9 bases from J, the junction kept 15 bases outside the gene matches. The CDR3 covers 17 residues. The CDR3 spells CASSQSHSGTAFRELFF. CDR3 nucleotides: TGTGCCAGCAGCCAAAGCCACTCGGGGACAGCGTTCCGGGAGCTGTTTTTT.

J is TRBJ2-5 and V is TRBV7-2, with D tentatively TRBD1 (6 bases). The CDR3 totals 16 residues. Germline CDR1 is SGHTA and CDR2 is FQGNSA. Trimming left V 1 base short and J 2 bases short, with 14 bases between. The CDR3 sequence: CASSLGTGWGQETQYF. The CDR3 coding sequence is TGTGCCAGCAGCTTAGGTACAGGGTGGGGGCAAGAGACCCAGTACTTC.

V usage is TRBV6-5 and J usage is TRBJ2-1, with 9 bases identical to TRBD2. The CDR3 is 14 amino acids. Germline assignment: CDR1 MNHEY and CDR2 SVGAGI. J was trimmed by 6 bases and V by 4 bases; bases with no gene match: 4. CDR3 in amino acids: CASSFSGGPNEQFF. CDR3 bases: TGTGCCAGCAGTTTTAGCGGGGGCCCCAATGAGCAGTTCTTC.

In this sample, this clonotype turned up a few times. The chain couples TRBV11-2 to TRBJ2-1, with D tentatively TRBD2 (7 bases). Germline CDR1 is SGHAT and CDR2 is FQNNGV. Trimming cost V 6 bases and J 7 bases, with 13 bases left between them. The CDR3 length is 13 residues. CDR3 amino acids: CASSVGGLNEQFF. CDR3 bases: TGTGCCAGCAGTGTCGGGGGGCTAAATGAGCAGTTCTTC. The whole variable domain, filled in from reference TRBV11-2 and TRBJ2-1, reads EAGVAQSPRYKIIEKRQSVAFWCNPISGHATLYWYQQILGQGPKLLIQFQNNGVVDDSQLPKDRFSAERLKGVDSTLKIQPAKLEDSAVYLCASSVGGLNEQFFGPGTRLTVL.

The chain carries TRBV6-2 or TRBV6-3 and TRBJ1-4, with no clear D. Trimming left V 7 bases short and J 8 bases short, with 20 bases between. The CDR3 length is 15 residues. Germline V gene lookup returns CDR1 MNHEY and CDR2 SVGEGT. In nucleotides, the CDR3 is TGTGCCAGCAACCCCCGTGTGGCTGAAGTCGAAAAACTGTTTTTT. Residues: CASNPRVAEVEKLFF.

This clonotype was found many times. The genes are TRBV5-1 and TRBJ1-1; the D gene is possibly TRBD1 (6 bases). Germline CDR1 SGHRS, CDR2 YFSETQ. V lost 1 base to trimming and J lost 1 base, with 8 bases between them. The CDR3 contains 14 residues. This chain's CDR3 is CASSLTGQNTEAFF. CDR3 nucleotides: TGCGCCAGCAGCTTGACGGGACAGAACACTGAAGCTTTCTTT.

The rearrangement joins TRBV4-1 to TRBJ2-1, with TRBD2 matching over 8 bases. The CDR3 sequence is 16 residues long. Trimming took 4 bases from V and 8 from J; bases not matched to a gene: 13. Germline V gene lookup returns CDR1 MGHRA and CDR2 YSYEKL. The CDR3 protein is CASSPRESGGGDEQFF. The CDR3 region has the DNA TGCGCCAGCAGCCCCCGGGAAAGCGGGGGTGGGGATGAGCAGTTCTTC.

The chain employs TRBV4-3 and TRBJ2-5; 8 bases match TRBD2. Germline CDR1 reads LGHNA; CDR2 reads YSLEER. There are 16 residues in the CDR3. V lost 0 bases and J lost 10; bases outside the gene matches: 13. The CDR3 nucleotides read TGCGCCAGCAGCCAAGATAGGGGCGGGGGGTTGTGGGGCCAGTACTTC. It encodes CASSQDRGGGLWGQYF.

The rearrangement joins TRBV20-1 to TRBJ2-5; D is possibly TRBD2 (6 bases). The CDR3 is 11 residues long. Germline V gene lookup returns CDR1 DFQATT and CDR2 SNEGSKA (reference sequence). V dropped 1 base and J dropped 13 bases, with 13 bases sitting between them. Here the CDR3 DNA reads TGCAGTGCTAGAGTCCCGGGACTCTCGTACTTC. Encoded protein: CSARVPGLSYF.

This clonotype was observed a few times. The gene calls are TRBV7-2 and TRBJ2-2; D is possibly TRBD2 (5 bases). The V and J ends lost 1 base and 6 bases respectively, with 6 bases between them. The CDR3 sequence is 13 residues long. CDR1 is SGHTA, CDR2 FQGNSA, per germline. The CDR3 here is CASSLGAAGELFF. The CDR3 DNA is TGTGCCAGCAGCTTAGGAGCGGCCGGGGAGCTGTTTTTT.

This clonotype was picked up one time. The chain links TRBV27 to TRBJ2-1; TRBD2 might be the D (6 bases). The CDR3 sequence is 14 residues long. V dropped 4 bases and J dropped 4 bases, with 11 bases sitting between them. Germline V lookup: CDR1 MNHEY, CDR2 SMNVEV (reference sequence). CDR3 nucleotide sequence: TGTGCCAGCAGTTCGGGCGGGGTTTACAATGAGCAGTTCTTC. It specifies CASSSGGVYNEQFF.

This clonotype turned up a few times. This chain uses TRBV5-1 with TRBJ2-1; 8 nucleotides align to TRBD1. V was pared by 0 bases and J by 9 bases, with 8 bases of the junction left unmatched. CDR1 is SGHRS, CDR2 YFSETQ, per germline. CDR3 size: 15 residues. CDR3 coding DNA: TGCGCCAGCAGCTTGGTCAGGGGGCTCCGGATTGAGCAGTTCTTC. Its translation: CASSLVRGLRIEQFF.

The chain has TRBV7-6 and TRBJ2-5; 11 positions agree with TRBD1. Trimming removed 6 bases from V and 5 bases from J; junction bases left unmatched: 5. Germline V gene lookup returns CDR1 SGHVS and CDR2 FNYEAQ. CDR3 length: 14 residues. CDR3 DNA: TGTGCCAGCAGTCATGGGACAGGGGGGGAGACCCAGTACTTC. This gives the protein CASSHGTGGETQYF.

The chain links TRBV20-1 to TRBJ1-2, with 12 bases identical to TRBD1. After removal of 5 bases from V and 4 bases from J, the junction contained 8 bases not matched to a gene. Germline lookup yields CDR1 DFQATT and CDR2 SNEGSKA (reference sequence). This CDR3 spans 15 amino acids. CDR3 loop: CSAEKPGQGAYGYTF. In DNA, the CDR3 is TGCAGTGCTGAAAAACCGGGACAGGGGGCCTATGGCTACACCTTC.

V is TRBV29-1 and J is TRBJ2-1; 7 bases agree with TRBD1. Trimming cost V 5 bases and J 2 bases; bases outside gene matches: 3. Germline CDR1 and CDR2: SQVTM and ANQGSEA. The CDR3 is 13 amino acids. The CDR3 region is CSVTQGTYNEQFF. The CDR3 DNA reads TGCAGCGTTACACAGGGGACCTACAATGAGCAGTTCTTC.

This clonotype showed up many times. The V gene is TRBV6-5, the J gene TRBJ2-1; D is perhaps TRBD1 (7 bases). Per the germline V gene, CDR1 is MNHEY and CDR2 is SVGAGI. The CDR3 loop spans 15 amino acids. Trimming cost V 6 bases and J 7 bases, with 19 bases left between them. CDR3 in amino acids: CASSAAGPGGNEQFF. The CDR3 DNA reads TGTGCCAGCAGCGCCGCGGGGCCAGGGGGTAATGAGCAGTTCTTC.

This clonotype was detected a few times. The chain combines TRBV5-5 with TRBJ2-2; D is unresolved. Germline V gives CDR1 SGHKS, CDR2 YYEKEE (reference sequence). V was trimmed by 0 bases and J by 7 bases, leaving 7 bases between them. The CDR3 has 13 amino acids. The CDR3 protein is CASSLGTGGELFF. CDR3 bases: TGTGCCAGCAGCTTGGGTACGGGCGGGGAGCTGTTTTTT.

This clonotype occurred a few times. Here the CDR3 reads CASSDRSGMDTQYF. The CDR3 DNA is TGTGCCAGCAGTGACCGTTCAGGAATGGATACGCAGTATTTT. The gene calls are TRBV2 and TRBJ2-3; D is unclear. CDR3 length equals 14 residues. Trimming stripped 3 bases from V and 6 bases from J, with 13 bases between. From germline, CDR1 is SNHLY and CDR2 FYNNEI. Based on the CDR3 plus reference TRBV2 and TRBJ2-3, the full variable domain is EPEVTQTPSHQVTQMGQEVILRCVPISNHLYFYWYRQILGQKVEFLVSFYNNEISEKSEIFDDQFSVERPDGSNFTLKIRSTKLEDSAMYFCASSDRSGMDTQYFGPGTRLTVL.

This chain connects TRBV27 to TRBJ2-5, with D possibly matching TRBD2 (7 bases). V dropped 6 bases and J dropped 4 bases, with 21 bases sitting between them. Germline CDR1 and CDR2: MNHEY and SMNVEV (reference sequence). The CDR3 sequence is 16 residues long. In DNA form, the CDR3 reads TGTGCCAGCAGCCGGGGGGCTTTGGTTGCGCGAGAGACCCAGTACTTC. Its translation: CASSRGALVARETQYF.

The J gene is TRBJ2-5, the V gene TRBV9, with TRBD2 matching over 13 bases. V was pared by 3 bases and J by 2 bases, with 7 bases of the junction left unmatched. The CDR3 has 17 amino acids. CDR1 and CDR2 (germline): SGDLS, YYNGEE. The CDR3 sequence is CASSARTSGGRQETQYF. For the CDR3, the DNA is TGTGCCAGCAGCGCAAGGACTAGCGGGGGAAGGCAAGAGACCCAGTACTTC. The variable domain in full, completed from reference TRBV9 and TRBJ2-5, reads DSGVTQTPKHLITATGQRVTLRCSPRSGDLSVYWYQQSLDQGLQFLIQYYNGEERAKGNILERFSAQQFPDLHSELNLSSLELGDSALYFCASSARTSGGRQETQYFGPGTRLLVL.

J is TRBJ1-5 and V is TRBV28, with a tentative D call TRBD1 (5 bases). Trimming removed 8 bases from V and 5 bases from J, with 16 bases in between. In germline, CDR1 is MDHEN, CDR2 SYDVKM. The CDR3 has 14 amino acids. In DNA form, the CDR3 reads TGTGCCAGCCTGGAGGACACCTCTTATCAGCCCCAGCATTTT. Its protein is CASLEDTSYQPQHF.

The V call is TRBV7-9, the J call TRBJ2-1; D might be TRBD1 or TRBD2, each matching 5 bases. Germline V CDR1 and CDR2: SEHNR, FQNEAQ (reference sequence). The CDR3 contains 17 residues. Trimming took 1 base from V and 0 from J, leaving 13 bases between them. The CDR3 reads CASSLGGWLSSYNEQFF. As DNA, the CDR3 is TGTGCCAGCAGCTTAGGGGGGTGGCTAAGCTCCTACAATGAGCAGTTCTTC.

The chain links TRBV5-1 to TRBJ2-7, with 7 nucleotides matching TRBD2. CDR1 is SGHRS and CDR2 is YFSETQ in the germline V gene. J was trimmed by 10 bases and V by 1 base; bases with no gene match: 5. This CDR3 comprises 12 residues. The CDR3 is CASSLSGVAQYF. The CDR3, as DNA: TGCGCCAGCAGCTTGAGCGGGGTGGCACAGTACTTC.

This clonotype was counted a few times. DNA for the CDR3: TGTGCCACCAGCAGAGTTGGACAGGGAGAACAGCCCCAGCATTTT. Protein product: CATSRVGQGEQPQHF. The chain combines TRBV15 with TRBJ1-5; 8 bases are a match to TRBD1. CDR3 length: 15 residues. CDR1 and CDR2 (germline): LNHNV, YYDKDF (reference sequence). J lost 7 bases, V lost 1 base, and 6 bases had no gene match.

The DNA of the CDR3 is TGTGCCAGCAGCCTCTCGTGGGGGGGCGTCGACACTGAAGCTTTCTTT. Its translation: CASSLSWGGVDTEAFF. This rearrangement joins TRBV5-4 to TRBJ1-1; D is perhaps TRBD1 (6 bases). V was shortened by 4 bases and J by 3 bases, with 19 bases between the two germline ends. The CDR3 length is 16 residues. Germline V gene lookup returns CDR1 SGHNT and CDR2 YYREEE (reference sequence). Based on the CDR3 plus reference TRBV5-4 and TRBJ1-1, the full variable domain is ETGVTQSPTHLIKTRGQQVTLRCSSQSGHNTVSWYQQALGQGPQFIFQYYREEENGRGNFPPRFSGLQFPNYSSELNVNALELDDSALYLCASSLSWGGVDTEAFFGQGTRLTVV.

The chain's CDR3 is CASSPSLSGEQYV. CDR3 in DNA: TGTGCCAGCAGCCCTTCTCTTTCCGGCGAGCAGTACGTC. This sequence joins TRBV11-2 and TRBJ2-7; no reliable D call. The ends were cut back, 5 bases at V and 6 bases at J, with 14 bases in the middle. This CDR3 region has 13 residues. Germline lookup yields CDR1 SGHAT and CDR2 FQNNGV.

The chain is built from TRBV10-2 and TRBJ2-4; weak D call: TRBD1 (5 bases). The CDR3 has 16 amino acids. In germline, CDR1 is WSHSY, CDR2 SAAADI. Trimming cost V 6 bases and J 0 bases, with 15 bases left between them. CDR3: CASREWTNLAKNIQYF. CDR3 sequence (DNA): TGCGCCAGCAGGGAATGGACAAACCTAGCCAAAAACATTCAGTACTTC.

This clonotype was counted a few times. The J gene is TRBJ1-2, the V gene TRBV6-1; possibly TRBD1 for D (5 bases). Trimming pared 1 base from V and 2 bases from J, leaving 8 bases between. Looked up from germline, CDR1 is MNHNS and CDR2 is SASEGT. The CDR3 loop spans 14 amino acids. The CDR3 nucleotides read TGTGCCAGCAGTGAAGGAGGGACCAACTATGGCTACACCTTC. Its protein is CASSEGGTNYGYTF.